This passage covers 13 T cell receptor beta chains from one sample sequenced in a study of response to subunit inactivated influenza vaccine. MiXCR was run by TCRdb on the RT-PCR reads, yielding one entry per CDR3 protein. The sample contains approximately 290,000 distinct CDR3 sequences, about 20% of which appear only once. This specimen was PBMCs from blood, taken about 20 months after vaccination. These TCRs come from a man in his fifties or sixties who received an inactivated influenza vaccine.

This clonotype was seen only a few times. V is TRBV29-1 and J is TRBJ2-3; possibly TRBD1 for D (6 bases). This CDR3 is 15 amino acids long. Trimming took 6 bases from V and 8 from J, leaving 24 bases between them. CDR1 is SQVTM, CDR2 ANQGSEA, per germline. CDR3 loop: CSVSRDKGPQTTQYF. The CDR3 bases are TGCAGCGTATCCCGGGACAAGGGCCCTCAAACTACGCAGTATTTT.

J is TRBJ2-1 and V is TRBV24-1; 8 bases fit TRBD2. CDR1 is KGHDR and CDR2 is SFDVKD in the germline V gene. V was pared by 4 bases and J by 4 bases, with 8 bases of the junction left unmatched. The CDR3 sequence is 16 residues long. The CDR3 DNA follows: TGTGCCACCAGTGACGCCTCGGGACTAGTTTACAATGAGCAGTTCTTC. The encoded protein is CATSDASGLVYNEQFF.

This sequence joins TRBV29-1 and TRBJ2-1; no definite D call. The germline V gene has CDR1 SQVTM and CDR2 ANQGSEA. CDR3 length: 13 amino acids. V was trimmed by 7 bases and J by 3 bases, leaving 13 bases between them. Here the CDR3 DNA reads TGCAGCGCGAGGACGGCGAGCTACAATGAGCAGTTCTTC. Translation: CSARTASYNEQFF.

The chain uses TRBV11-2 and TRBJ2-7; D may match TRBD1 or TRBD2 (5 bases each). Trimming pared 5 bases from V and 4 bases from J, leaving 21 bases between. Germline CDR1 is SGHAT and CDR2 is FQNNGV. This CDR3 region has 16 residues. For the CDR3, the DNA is TGTGCCAGCAGCCACCTCCGGGGTCAGGGTATTTACGAGCAGTACTTC. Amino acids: CASSHLRGQGIYEQYF. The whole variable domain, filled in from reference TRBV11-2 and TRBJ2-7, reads EAGVAQSPRYKIIEKRQSVAFWCNPISGHATLYWYQQILGQGPKLLIQFQNNGVVDDSQLPKDRFSAERLKGVDSTLKIQPAKLEDSAVYLCASSHLRGQGIYEQYFGPGTRLTVT.

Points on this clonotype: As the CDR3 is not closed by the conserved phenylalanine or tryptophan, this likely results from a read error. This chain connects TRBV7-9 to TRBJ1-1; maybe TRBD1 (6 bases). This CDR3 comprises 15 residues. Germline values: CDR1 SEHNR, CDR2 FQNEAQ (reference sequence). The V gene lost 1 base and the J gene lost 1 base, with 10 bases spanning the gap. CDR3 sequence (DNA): TGTGCCAGCAGCTTAGTGGGACAAAAGAACACTGAAGCTTTCTCT. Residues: CASSLVGQKNTEAFS.

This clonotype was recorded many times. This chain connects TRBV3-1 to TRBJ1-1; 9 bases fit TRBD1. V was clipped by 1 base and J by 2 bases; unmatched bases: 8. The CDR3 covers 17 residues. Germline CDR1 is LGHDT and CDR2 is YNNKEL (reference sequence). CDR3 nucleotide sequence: TGTGCCAGCAGCCAAGGTAGGGACAGGGCACTTAACACTGAAGCTTTCTTT. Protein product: CASSQGRDRALNTEAFF.

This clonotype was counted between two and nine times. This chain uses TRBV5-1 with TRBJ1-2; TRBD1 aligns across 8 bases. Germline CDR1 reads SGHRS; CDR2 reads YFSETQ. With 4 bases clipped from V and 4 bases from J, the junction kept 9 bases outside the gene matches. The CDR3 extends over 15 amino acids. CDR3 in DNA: TGCGCCAGCAGCAAGAACAGGGGGGGGACCTATGGCTACACCTTC. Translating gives CASSKNRGGTYGYTF.

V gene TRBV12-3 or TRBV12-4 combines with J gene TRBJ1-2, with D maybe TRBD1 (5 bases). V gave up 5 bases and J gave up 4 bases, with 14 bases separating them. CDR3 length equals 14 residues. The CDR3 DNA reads TGTGCCAGCAGTCCCTCCGAGGGGAGCTATGGCTACACCTTC. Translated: CASSPSEGSYGYTF.

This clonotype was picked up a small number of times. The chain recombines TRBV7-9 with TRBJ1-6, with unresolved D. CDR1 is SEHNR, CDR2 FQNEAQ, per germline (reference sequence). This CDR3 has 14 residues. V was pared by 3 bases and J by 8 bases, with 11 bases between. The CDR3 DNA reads TGTGCCAGCAGCTTTGGGGTCCGGGATTCACCCCTCCACTTT. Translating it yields CASSFGVRDSPLHF.

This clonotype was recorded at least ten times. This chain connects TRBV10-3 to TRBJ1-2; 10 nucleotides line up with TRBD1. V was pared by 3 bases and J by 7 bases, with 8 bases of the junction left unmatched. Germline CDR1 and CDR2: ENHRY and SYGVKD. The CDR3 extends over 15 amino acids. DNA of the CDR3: TGTGCCATCAGTGAACCCGGGACAGGGGCTTCTGGCTACACCTTC. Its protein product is CAISEPGTGASGYTF.

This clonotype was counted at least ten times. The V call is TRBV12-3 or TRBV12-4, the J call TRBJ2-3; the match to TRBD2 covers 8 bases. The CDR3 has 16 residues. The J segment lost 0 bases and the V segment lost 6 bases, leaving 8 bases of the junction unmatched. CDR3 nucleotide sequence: TGTGCCAGCAGCCCAACTAGCGGAACTAGCACAGATACGCAGTATTTT. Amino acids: CASSPTSGTSTDTQYF.

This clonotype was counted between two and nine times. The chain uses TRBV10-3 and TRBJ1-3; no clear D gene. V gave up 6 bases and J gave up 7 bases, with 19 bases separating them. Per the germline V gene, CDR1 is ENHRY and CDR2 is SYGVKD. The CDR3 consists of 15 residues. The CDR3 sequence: CAIRGDREVGNTIYF. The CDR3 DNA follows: TGTGCCATCAGGGGAGATCGAGAGGTCGGGAACACCATATATTTT.

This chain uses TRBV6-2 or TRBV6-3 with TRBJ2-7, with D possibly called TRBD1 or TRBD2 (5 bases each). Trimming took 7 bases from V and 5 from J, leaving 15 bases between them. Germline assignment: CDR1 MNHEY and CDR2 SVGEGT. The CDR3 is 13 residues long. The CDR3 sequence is CASIPVGVHEQYF. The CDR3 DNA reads TGTGCCAGCATCCCTGTGGGGGTCCACGAGCAGTACTTC.